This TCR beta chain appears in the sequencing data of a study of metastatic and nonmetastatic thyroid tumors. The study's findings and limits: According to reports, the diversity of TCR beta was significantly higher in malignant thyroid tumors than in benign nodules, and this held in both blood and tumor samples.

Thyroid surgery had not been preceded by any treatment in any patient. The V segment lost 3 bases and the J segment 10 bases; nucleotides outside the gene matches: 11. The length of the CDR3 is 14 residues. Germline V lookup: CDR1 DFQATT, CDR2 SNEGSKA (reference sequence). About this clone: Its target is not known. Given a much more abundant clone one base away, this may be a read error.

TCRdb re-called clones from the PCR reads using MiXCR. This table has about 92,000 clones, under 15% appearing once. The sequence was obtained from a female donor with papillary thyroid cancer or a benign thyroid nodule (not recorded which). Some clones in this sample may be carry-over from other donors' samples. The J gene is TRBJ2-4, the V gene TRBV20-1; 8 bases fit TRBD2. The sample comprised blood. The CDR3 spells CSASPGGAPGIQYF. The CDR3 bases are TGCAGTGCTAGCCCCGGGGGGGCGCCTGGAATTCAGTACTTC.